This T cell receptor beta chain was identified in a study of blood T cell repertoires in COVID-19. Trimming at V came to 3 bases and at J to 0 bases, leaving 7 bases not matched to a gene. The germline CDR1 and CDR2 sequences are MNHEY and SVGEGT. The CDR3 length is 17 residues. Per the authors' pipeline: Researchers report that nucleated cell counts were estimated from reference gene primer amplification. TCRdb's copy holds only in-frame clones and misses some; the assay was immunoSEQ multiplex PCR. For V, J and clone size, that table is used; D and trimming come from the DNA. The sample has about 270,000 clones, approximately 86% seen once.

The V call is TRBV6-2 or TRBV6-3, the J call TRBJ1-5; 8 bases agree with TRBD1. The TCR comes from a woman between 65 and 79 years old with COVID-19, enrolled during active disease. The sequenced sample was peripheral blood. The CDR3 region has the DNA TGTGCCAGCAGTTATCTCCAGGACAGGGTTAGCAATCAGCCCCAGCATTTT. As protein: CASSYLQDRVSNQPQHF.